This T cell receptor (beta chain) derives from a study of shared clonotypes between healthy human individuals. Study-level results: On the whole, naive subsets had larger estimated richness than memory subsets had. Tissues were not sampled, only blood, and their repertoires likely differ.

This CDR3 has 14 residues. Germline CDR1 and CDR2: SGHKS and YYEKEE (reference sequence). The V and J ends lost 3 bases and 5 bases, in that order; junction bases with no gene match: 5. This clone came up once. Its target is unknown. This table comes from immunoSEQ multiplex PCR, and its TCRdb copy is limited to in-frame clones, with some not included. The sample has about 660,000 clones; over 65% are singletons. Sequences were obtained from memory CD4+ T cells sorted from blood. The subset denotes: CD45RA-negative fraction. This rearrangement joins TRBV5-5 to TRBJ2-5, with 9 bases that match TRBD1. This clonotype was sampled from a woman in her twenties or thirties in good health. The CDR3 sequence is CASSYRGRQETQYF. The DNA of the CDR3 is TGTGCCAGCAGCTACAGGGGGCGGCAGGAGACCCAGTACTTC.